This T cell receptor (beta chain) stems from a study of low-dose radiotherapy and immunotherapy resistance in tumors (dated by TCRdb to the early 2020s). Describing the broader study: In Cohort 1, each fraction delivered 0.5 Gy every 2 weeks, and the prescribed total PTV dose was 6.5 Gy. In Cohort 2, 1 Gy per fraction was delivered every two weeks, for a total of 13 Gy over 26 weeks. Nivolumab was administered intravenously as a 240 mg flat dose every two weeks, and ipilimumab was administered intravenously at 1 mg/kg every six weeks. Cyclophosphamide 200 mg/m2 was administered intravenously every two weeks, one day before each radiation and immunotherapy administration. Starting on cycle 1 day 1, patients took 300 mg of aspirin by mouth once daily for four cycles. Randomization of trial participants into treatment groups was not performed. The translational analysis covered eight patients: three from the first dose cohort and the first five from the second dose cohort.

Sample time point, as interpreted from the label and publication: before trial treatment. Donors were enrolled in RACIN, a single-arm phase I dose-escalation trial in which nivolumab, ipilimumab, aspirin, low-dose cyclophosphamide and low-dose radiotherapy were combined. Patients were eligible if they had advanced solid tumors that were TIL-negative. The instrument was an Illumina HiSeq 2500. To make first-strand cDNA, Superscript III was used along with a set of TRAV- and TRBV-specific primers so that both the TCRalpha and TCRbeta chains were covered. TCRs were amplified for around 20 PCR cycles with Phusion, using a constant-region primer paired with the adapter attached to the V primers. The isolated mRNA was amplified using the MessageAmp II aRNA Amplification Kit, with in vitro transcription performed for around 16 hours at 37 degrees C. The Dynabeads mRNA DIRECT Purification Kit was used to isolate mRNA for TCR sequencing. A second approximately 25-cycle Phusion PCR added indexed Illumina adapters, and products were purified with AMPure XP beads. Turning to the authors' computational methods: Custom Perl scripts pooled TCR sequences encoding the same protein, removed out-of-frame sequences and computed each clonotype's abundance. The analysis excluded TCR sequences that were supported by just one read. Among the metrics used to describe the repertoires were Shannon entropy, Gini index, clonality, richness, and the frequency of TCRs shared between repertoires. Starting from the raw public reads, TCRdb applied fastp trimming at Q25, assembled clones with MiXCR and retained in-frame beta chains. Every CDR3 protein is listed once, alongside the most common genes and DNA of its rows. TCRdb, not the original authors, processed these V and J calls. The sample includes tens of thousands of distinct CDR3 sequences, with over 15% observed a single time. The leading ten clones occupy over 2.5% of the sample.

Regarding this clonotype: Its antigen is still unknown. Base qualities are missing; no much larger clone stands one base away.

The CDR3, cysteine through phenylalanine, is 16 amino acids long. Only the CDR3 DNA is retained, 48 bases long and in frame from the first base. Trimming takes 3 bases off V and 2 bases off J; junction bases not matched to a gene: 7. The germline V gene gives CDR1 as SGHDT and CDR2 as YYEEEE. Sequences were derived from PBMCs, sampled before treatment. The V and J segments used are TRBV5-6 and TRBJ2-3, and TRBD2 matches 9 of the central bases. The source of this sequence is a male donor with prostate cancer. The CDR3 region has the sequence CASSWGPGLATDTQYF. The nucleotide sequence reads TGTGCCAGCAGCTGGGGGCCGGGACTAGCCACAGATACGCAGTATTTT.